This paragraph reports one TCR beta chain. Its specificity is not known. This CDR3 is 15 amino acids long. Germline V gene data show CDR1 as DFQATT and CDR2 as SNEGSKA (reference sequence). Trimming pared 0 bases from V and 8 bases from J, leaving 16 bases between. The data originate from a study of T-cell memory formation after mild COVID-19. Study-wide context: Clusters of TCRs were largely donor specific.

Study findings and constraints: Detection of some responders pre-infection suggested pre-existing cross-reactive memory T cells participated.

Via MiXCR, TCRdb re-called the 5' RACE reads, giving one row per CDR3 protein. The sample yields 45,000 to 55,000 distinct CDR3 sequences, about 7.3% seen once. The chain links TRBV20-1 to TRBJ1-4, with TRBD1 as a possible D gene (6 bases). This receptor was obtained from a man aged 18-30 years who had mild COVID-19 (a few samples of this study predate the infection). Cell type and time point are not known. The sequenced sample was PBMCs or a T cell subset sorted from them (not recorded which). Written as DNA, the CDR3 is TGCAGTGCTAGAGATTGGGACAAAACCCCAGAAAAACTGTTTTTT. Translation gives CSARDWDKTPEKLFF.